This TCR beta chain was observed in a study of response to subunit inactivated influenza vaccine. Findings and limits, study-wide: That few new T cells are recruited by each seasonal influenza vaccination was the authors' suggestion.

TCRdb reanalysed the RT-PCR reads using MiXCR and keeps one entry per CDR3 protein. This sample has about 520,000 distinct CDR3 sequences, with approximately 6.9% found just once. This clonotype was found a few times. As yet, its antigen is unknown. Trimming removed 8 bases at V and 6 bases at J, with 10 bases between. Germline assignment: CDR1 DFQATT and CDR2 SNEGSKA (reference sequence). The CDR3 runs 11 residues. The specimen was PBMCs from blood, collected roughly 24 months after vaccination. The genes are TRBV20-1 and TRBJ2-2; D gene unclear. The receptor comes from a man aged 50 to 75 who received an inactivated influenza vaccine. The CDR3 sequence is CSSKVAGELFF. As DNA, the CDR3 is TGCAGTTCAAAAGTGGCCGGGGAGCTGTTTTTT.